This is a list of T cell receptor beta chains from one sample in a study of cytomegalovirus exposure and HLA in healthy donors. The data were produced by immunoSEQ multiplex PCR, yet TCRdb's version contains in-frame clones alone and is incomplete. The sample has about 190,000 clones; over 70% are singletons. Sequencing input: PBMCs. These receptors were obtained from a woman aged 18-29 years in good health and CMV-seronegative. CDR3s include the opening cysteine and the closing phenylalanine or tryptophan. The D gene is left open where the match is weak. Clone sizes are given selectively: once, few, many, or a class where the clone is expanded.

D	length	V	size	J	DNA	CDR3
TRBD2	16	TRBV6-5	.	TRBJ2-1	TGTGCCAGCAGTTACTCGGGGGGGAGCTCCTACAATGAGCAGTTCTTC	CASSYSGGSSYNEQFF
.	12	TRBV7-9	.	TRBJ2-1	TGTTCCAGCAGCTTACCAGGAAATGAGCAGTTCTTC	CSSSLPGNEQFF
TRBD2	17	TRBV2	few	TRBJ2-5	TGTGCCAGCAGTGAGTCAGCGGGGGGGATCGGTTTGGAGACCCAGTACTTC	CASSESAGGIGLETQYF
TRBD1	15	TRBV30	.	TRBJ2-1	TGTGCCTGGAGTGTACCGGGACAGTACGACAATGAGCAGTTCTTC	CAWSVPGQYDNEQFF
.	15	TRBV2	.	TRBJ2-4	TGTGCCAGCAGAAACCCCGGTTTAGCCAAAAACATTCAGTACTTC	CASRNPGLAKNIQYF
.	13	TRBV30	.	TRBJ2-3	TGTGCCTGGAGTCGCCAGGGCACAGATACGCAGTATTTT	CAWSRQGTDTQYF
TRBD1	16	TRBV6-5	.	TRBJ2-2	TGTGCCAGCAGTTACTTGGGGGACAGTTCCACCGGGGAGCTGTTTTTT	CASSYLGDSSTGELFF
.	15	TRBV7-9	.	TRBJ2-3	TGTGCCAGCTCCCAGAGTTCGGGTTACACAGATACGCAGTATTTT	CASSQSSGYTDTQYF
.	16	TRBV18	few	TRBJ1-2	TGTGCCAGCTCACCAGGTACAGGGCCTAATCAAAAGGGCTACACCTTC	CASSPGTGPNQKGYTF
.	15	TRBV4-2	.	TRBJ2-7	TGTGCCAGCAGCCAAGACCCTGCCAGGGCCTACGAGCAGTACTTC	CASSQDPARAYEQYF
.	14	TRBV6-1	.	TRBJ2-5	TGTGCCAGCAGTGAATTACTCTTCCAAGAGACCCAGTACTTC	CASSELLFQETQYF
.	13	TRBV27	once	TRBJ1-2	TGTGCCAGCAGTTTGTCGGACAAAGATGGCTACACCTTC	CASSLSDKDGYTF
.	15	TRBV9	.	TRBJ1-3	TGTGCCAGCACAGCCTCGGGAGGGTATGGAAACACCATATATTTT	CASTASGGYGNTIYF
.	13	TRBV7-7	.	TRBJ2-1	TGTGCCAGCAGCCCGGACAGATACAATGAGCAGTTCTTC	CASSPDRYNEQFF
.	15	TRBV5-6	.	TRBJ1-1	TGTGCCAGCAGCTTCTGGGGCAGGGCGAACACTGAAGCTTTCTTT	CASSFWGRANTEAFF
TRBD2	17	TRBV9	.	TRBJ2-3	TGTGCCAGCAGCGTAGATTCCCCGGGGGGGCTGACGGGTACGCAGTATTTT	CASSVDSPGGLTGTQYF